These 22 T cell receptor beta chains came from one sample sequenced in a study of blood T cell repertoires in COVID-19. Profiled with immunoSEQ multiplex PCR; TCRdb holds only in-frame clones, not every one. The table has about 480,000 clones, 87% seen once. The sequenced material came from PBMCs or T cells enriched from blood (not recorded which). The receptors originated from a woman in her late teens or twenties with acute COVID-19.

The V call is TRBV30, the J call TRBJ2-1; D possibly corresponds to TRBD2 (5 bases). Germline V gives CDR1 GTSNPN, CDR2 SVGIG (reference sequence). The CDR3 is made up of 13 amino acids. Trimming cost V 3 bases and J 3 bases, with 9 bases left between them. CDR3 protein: CAWSEGNYNEQFF. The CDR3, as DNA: TGTGCCTGGAGCGAGGGAAACTACAATGAGCAGTTCTTC.

This CDR3 is CASSATGNTEAFF. The CDR3 region has the DNA TGTGCCAGCTCCGCGACAGGGAACACTGAAGCTTTCTTT. This chain connects TRBV18 to TRBJ1-1; D is possibly TRBD1 (6 bases). Trimming stripped 6 bases from V and 1 base from J, with 9 bases between. The CDR3 has 13 amino acids. Germline V gene data show CDR1 as KGHSH and CDR2 as LQKENI.

The CDR3 region has the DNA TGTGCCAGCAGCAACTCGTCGTGGACGACAGAGAATGAGCAGTTCTTC. This encodes CASSNSSWTTENEQFF. This sequence joins TRBV21-1 and TRBJ2-1; TRBD1 is taken as the D call from the table, unchecked against the DNA. TRBV21-1 corresponds to a pseudogene. This CDR3 is 16 amino acids long.

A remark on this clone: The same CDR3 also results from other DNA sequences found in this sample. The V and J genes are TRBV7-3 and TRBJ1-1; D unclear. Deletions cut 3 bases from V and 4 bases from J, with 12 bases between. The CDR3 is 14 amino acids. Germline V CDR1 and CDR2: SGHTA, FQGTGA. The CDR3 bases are TGTGCCAGCAGCTTGCGGGGAAGGAGCACTGAAGCTTTCTTT. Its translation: CASSLRGRSTEAFF.

In nucleotides, the CDR3 is TGTGCCAGTTTACCGGGACAAAAGGGAGATACGCAGTATTTT. Protein sequence: CASLPGQKGDTQYF. The V and J genes are TRBV19 and TRBJ2-3; possible D gene TRBD1, 6 bases. Germline V gives CDR1 LNHDA, CDR2 SQIVND (reference sequence). V lost 8 bases and J 5 bases, leaving 17 bases between the germline ends. The CDR3 consists of 14 residues. Looking up the rest from reference TRBV19 and TRBJ2-3 gives the full variable domain: DGGITQSPKYLFRKEGQNVTLSCEQNLNHDAMYWYRQDPGQGLRLIYYSQIVNDFQKGDIAEGYSVSREKKESFPLTVTSAQKNPTAFYLCASLPGQKGDTQYFGPGTRLTVL.

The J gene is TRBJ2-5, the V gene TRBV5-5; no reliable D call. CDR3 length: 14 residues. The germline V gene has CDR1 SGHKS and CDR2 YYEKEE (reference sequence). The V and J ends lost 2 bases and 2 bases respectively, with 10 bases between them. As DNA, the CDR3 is TGTGCCAGCAGCTTAGAGGCAGCACAAGAGACCCAGTACTTC. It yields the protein CASSLEAAQETQYF.

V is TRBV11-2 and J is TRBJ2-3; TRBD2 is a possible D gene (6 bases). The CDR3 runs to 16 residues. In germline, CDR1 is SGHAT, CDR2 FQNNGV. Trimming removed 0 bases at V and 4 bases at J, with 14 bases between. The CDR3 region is CASSLDLSGVADTQYF. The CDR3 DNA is TGTGCCAGCAGCTTAGATCTCTCGGGAGTTGCAGATACGCAGTATTTT.

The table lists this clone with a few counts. Here the CDR3 reads CASSSPPMNTEAFF. The CDR3 nucleotides read TGTGCCAGCAGCTCTCCGCCTATGAACACTGAAGCTTTCTTT. The chain combines TRBV7-9 with TRBJ1-1; no clear D gene. V dropped 4 bases and J dropped 0 bases, with 9 bases sitting between them. CDR1 is SEHNR and CDR2 is FQNEAQ in the germline V gene (reference sequence). The CDR3 sequence is 14 residues long.

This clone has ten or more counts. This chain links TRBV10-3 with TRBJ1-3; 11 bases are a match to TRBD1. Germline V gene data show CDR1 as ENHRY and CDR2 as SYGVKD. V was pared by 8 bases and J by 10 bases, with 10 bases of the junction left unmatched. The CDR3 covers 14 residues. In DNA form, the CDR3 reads TGTGCCATCGGTACGGACAGGGGGCGCCAAACCATATATTTT. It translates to CAIGTDRGRQTIYF.

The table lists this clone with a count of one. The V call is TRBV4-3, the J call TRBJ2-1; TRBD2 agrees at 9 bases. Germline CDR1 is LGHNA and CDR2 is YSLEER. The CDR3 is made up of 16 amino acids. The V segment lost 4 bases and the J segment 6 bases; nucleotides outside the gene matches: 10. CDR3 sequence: CASSPGVGGRANEQFF. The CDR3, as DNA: TGCGCCAGCAGCCCAGGCGTCGGCGGGAGGGCCAATGAGCAGTTCTTC.

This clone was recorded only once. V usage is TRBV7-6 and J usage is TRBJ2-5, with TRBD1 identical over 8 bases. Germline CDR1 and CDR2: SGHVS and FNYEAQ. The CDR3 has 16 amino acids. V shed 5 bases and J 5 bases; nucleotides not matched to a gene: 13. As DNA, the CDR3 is TGTGCCAGCAGCCTCCGCGCAGGGGGCGATGGGGAGACCCAGTACTTC. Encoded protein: CASSLRAGGDGETQYF.

CDR3 nucleotide sequence: TGTGCCAGCAGTTACTCGCTAGGATTGGGTGGCTACACCTTC. This encodes CASSYSLGLGGYTF. This chain joins TRBV6-2 or TRBV6-3 and TRBJ1-2, with D hard to call. The CDR3 is 14 amino acids. The germline V gene encodes CDR1 MNHEY and CDR2 SVGEGT. V lost 0 bases to trimming and J lost 7 bases, with 12 bases between them.

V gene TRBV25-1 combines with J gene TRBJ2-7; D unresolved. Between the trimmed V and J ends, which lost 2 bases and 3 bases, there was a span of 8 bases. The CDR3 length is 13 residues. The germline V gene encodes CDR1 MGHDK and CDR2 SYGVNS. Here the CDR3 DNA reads TGTGCCAGCAGTGAAGACACCCTCTACGAGCAGTACTTC. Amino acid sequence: CASSEDTLYEQYF.

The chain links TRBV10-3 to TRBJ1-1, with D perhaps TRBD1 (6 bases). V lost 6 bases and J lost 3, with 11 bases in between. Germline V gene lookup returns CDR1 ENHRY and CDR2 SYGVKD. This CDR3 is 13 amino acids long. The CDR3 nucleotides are TGTGCCATCAGGTCAGGGGAGTACACTGAAGCTTTCTTT. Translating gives CAIRSGEYTEAFF.

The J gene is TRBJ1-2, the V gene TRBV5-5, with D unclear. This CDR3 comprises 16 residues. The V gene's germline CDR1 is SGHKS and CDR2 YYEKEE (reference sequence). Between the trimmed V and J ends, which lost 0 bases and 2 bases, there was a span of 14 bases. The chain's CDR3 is CASSLERSPPNYGYTF. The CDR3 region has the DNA TGTGCCAGCAGCTTGGAGAGGAGCCCCCCAAACTATGGCTACACCTTC.

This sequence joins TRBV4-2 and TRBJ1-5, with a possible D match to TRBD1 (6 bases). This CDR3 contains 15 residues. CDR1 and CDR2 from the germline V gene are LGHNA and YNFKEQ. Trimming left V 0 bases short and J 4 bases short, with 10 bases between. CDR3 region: CASSQEGGPNQPQHF. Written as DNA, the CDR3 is TGTGCCAGCAGCCAAGAAGGGGGACCTAATCAGCCCCAGCATTTT.

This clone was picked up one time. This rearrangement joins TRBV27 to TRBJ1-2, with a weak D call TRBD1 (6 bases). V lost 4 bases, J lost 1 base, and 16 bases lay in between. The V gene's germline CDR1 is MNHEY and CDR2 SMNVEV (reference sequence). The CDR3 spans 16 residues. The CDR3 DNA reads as TGTGCCAGCAGTTCCCGGGACAAGAGGTTTAACTATGGCTACACCTTC. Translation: CASSSRDKRFNYGYTF.

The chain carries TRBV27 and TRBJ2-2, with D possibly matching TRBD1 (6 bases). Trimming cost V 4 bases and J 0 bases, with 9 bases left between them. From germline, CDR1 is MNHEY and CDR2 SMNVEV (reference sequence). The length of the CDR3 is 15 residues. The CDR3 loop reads CASSSPGANTGELFF. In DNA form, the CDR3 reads TGTGCCAGCAGTTCCCCAGGGGCGAACACCGGGGAGCTGTTTTTT.

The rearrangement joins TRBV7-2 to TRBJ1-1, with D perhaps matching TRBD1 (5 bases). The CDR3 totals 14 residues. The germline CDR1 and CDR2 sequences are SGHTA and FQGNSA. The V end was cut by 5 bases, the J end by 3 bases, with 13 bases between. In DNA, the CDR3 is TGTGCCAGCAGCACCAGGGTCAGCGACACTGAAGCTTTCTTT. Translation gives CASSTRVSDTEAFF.

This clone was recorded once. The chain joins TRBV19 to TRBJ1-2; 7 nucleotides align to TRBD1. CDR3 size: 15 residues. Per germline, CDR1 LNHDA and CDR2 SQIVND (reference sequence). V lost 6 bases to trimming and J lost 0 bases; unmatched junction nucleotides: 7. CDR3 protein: CASRRDRAANYGYTF. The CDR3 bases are TGTGCCAGTAGAAGGGACAGAGCAGCTAACTATGGCTACACCTTC.

The CDR3 reads CASSETGTDEQYF. In nucleotides, the CDR3 is TGCGCCAGCAGCGAGACAGGGACCGACGAGCAGTACTTC. This rearrangement joins TRBV5-1 to TRBJ2-7; TRBD1 agrees at 7 bases. This CDR3 is built from 13 residues. From germline, CDR1 is SGHRS and CDR2 YFSETQ. V lost 4 bases, J lost 5 bases, and 6 bases stayed unmatched.

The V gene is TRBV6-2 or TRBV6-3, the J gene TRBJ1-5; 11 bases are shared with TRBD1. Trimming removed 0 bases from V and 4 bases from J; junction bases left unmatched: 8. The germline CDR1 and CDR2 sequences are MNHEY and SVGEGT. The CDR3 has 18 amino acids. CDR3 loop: CASSYSPGQGAWNQPQHF. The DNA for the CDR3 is TGTGCCAGCAGTTACTCTCCTGGACAGGGGGCATGGAATCAGCCCCAGCATTTT.